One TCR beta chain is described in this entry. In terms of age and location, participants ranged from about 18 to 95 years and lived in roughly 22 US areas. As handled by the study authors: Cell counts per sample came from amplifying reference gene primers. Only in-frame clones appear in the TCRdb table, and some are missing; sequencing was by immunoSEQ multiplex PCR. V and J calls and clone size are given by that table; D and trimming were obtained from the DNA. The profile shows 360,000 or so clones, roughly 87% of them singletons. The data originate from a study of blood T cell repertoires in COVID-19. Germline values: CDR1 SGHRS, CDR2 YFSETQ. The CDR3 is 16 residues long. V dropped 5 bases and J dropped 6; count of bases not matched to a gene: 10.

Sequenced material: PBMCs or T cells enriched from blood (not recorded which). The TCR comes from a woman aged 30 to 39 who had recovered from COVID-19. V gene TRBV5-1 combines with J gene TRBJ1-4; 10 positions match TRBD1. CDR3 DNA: TGCGCCAGCAGGGATCCGCGACAGGGGGCTTATGAAAAACTGTTTTTT. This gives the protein CASRDPRQGAYEKLFF.